The 32 T cell receptor beta chains reported below all come from one sample, sequenced in a study of tumor-infiltrating lymphocytes in primary liver carcinoma. Out of unsorted whole blood came the blood RNA, and germline DNA was extracted as well. Using a constant-region primer together with ProtoScript II reverse transcriptase, TCR beta cDNA was made from about 490 ng of total RNA. ARM-PCR was slightly modified, and three nested multiplex PCR rounds with it gave rise to the TCR beta libraries. Primers for the first two PCR rounds were TRBV1-TRBV30 forward primers and a C-beta reverse primer (roughly 9 cycles per round). Each CDR3 protein is one row after TCRdb ran MiXCR on the multiplex PCR reads. The sample has 320,000 or so distinct CDR3 sequences, 60% to 80% seen once. Sequences were obtained from peripheral blood. Receptors were obtained from a man aged 40-55 years with primary liver carcinoma and hepatitis B virus infection.

The chain recombines TRBV5-6 with TRBJ2-7, with 7 bases aligning to TRBD1. CDR3 size: 15 residues. In germline, CDR1 is SGHDT, CDR2 YYEEEE. Losses at the gene ends were 2 bases for V and 1 base for J; bases not matched to a gene: 6. CDR3: CASSFTRDSSYEQYF. CDR3 in DNA: TGTGCCAGCAGCTTCACTCGGGACAGTTCCTACGAGCAGTACTTC.

This clonotype appeared once. The rearrangement links TRBV12-3 or TRBV12-4 to TRBJ1-5; D remains unclear. This CDR3 has 15 amino acids. Trimming cost V 7 bases and J 7 bases, with 20 bases left between them. Written as DNA, the CDR3 is TGTGCCAGCACGCGGGAACCATACGGGGAACAGCCCCAGCATTTT. Protein: CASTREPYGEQPQHF.

J is TRBJ2-5 and V is TRBV12-3 or TRBV12-4; 13 positions match TRBD2. The length of the CDR3 is 16 residues. V lost 4 bases and J lost 5; bases outside the gene matches: 7. For the CDR3, the DNA is TGTGCCAGCAGTTATGGACTAGCGGGAGTAGGGGAGACCCAGTACTTC. It codes for CASSYGLAGVGETQYF.

The rearrangement uses TRBV5-6 and TRBJ2-2; D is unclear. V was trimmed by 2 bases and J by 4 bases, leaving 12 bases between them. Germline lookup yields CDR1 SGHDT and CDR2 YYEEEE. The CDR3 sequence is 15 residues long. CDR3 amino acids: CASSFRFLGTGELFF. For the CDR3, the DNA is TGTGCCAGCAGCTTCAGGTTTTTAGGCACCGGGGAGCTGTTTTTT.

The chain combines TRBV5-1 with TRBJ2-1, with D unclear. Trimming took 0 bases from V and 5 from J, leaving 9 bases between them. The CDR3 spans 14 residues. The V gene's germline CDR1 is SGHRS and CDR2 YFSETQ. Here the CDR3 reads CASSLAPGDNEQFF. As DNA, the CDR3 is TGCGCCAGCAGCTTGGCCCCTGGAGACAATGAGCAGTTCTTC. Combining the CDR3 with reference TRBV5-1 and TRBJ2-1 gives the whole variable domain KAGVTQTPRYLIKTRGQQVTLSCSPISGHRSVSWYQQTPGQGLQFLFEYFSETQRNKGNFPGRFSGRQFSNSRSEMNVSTLELGDSALYLCASSLAPGDNEQFFGPGTRLTVL.

Concerning this clonotype: A much larger clone is a single base away; this may be a read error. The chain combines TRBV4-3 with TRBJ2-1, with D perhaps being TRBD1 or TRBD2 (6 bases each). In germline, CDR1 is LGHNA, CDR2 YSLEER. The CDR3 loop spans 16 amino acids. The CDR3 sequence: CTSSQDRGAQYNEQFF. CDR3 coding DNA: TGCACCAGCAGCCAAGATAGGGGGGCCCAATACAATGAGCAGTTCTTC.

Notes on this clonotype: One end of the junction varies from germline; a read error may be responsible. V gene TRBV30 combines with J gene TRBJ2-1; 12 bases match TRBD2. The V gene's germline CDR1 is GTSNPN and CDR2 SVGIG (reference sequence). The CDR3 runs to 14 residues. In DNA form, the CDR3 reads TGTGCTTGGAGTGAGACTAGCGGGGGATATGAGCAGTTCTTC. Protein: CAWSETSGGYEQFF.

This clonotype was picked up many times. This rearrangement joins TRBV29-1 to TRBJ1-1; D gene unclear. Trimming left V 6 bases short and J 1 base short, with 9 bases between. Per the germline V gene, CDR1 is SQVTM and CDR2 is ANQGSEA. The CDR3 is 12 residues long. CDR3 bases: TGCAGCGTCACCTCAGGGAACACTGAAGCTTTCTTT. Amino acids: CSVTSGNTEAFF.

This clonotype was picked up a small number of times. A much more abundant neighbour one base away suggests this may be a read error. The chain has TRBV12-3 or TRBV12-4 and TRBJ2-7, with a weak D call TRBD2 (5 bases). The CDR3 runs to 14 residues. V was clipped by 11 bases and J by 5 bases, with 22 bases between them. The CDR3: CAGPRETNLNEQYF. The CDR3 DNA follows: TGTGCCGGCCCCCGGGAAACTAATTTAAACGAGCAGTACTTC.

As regards this clonotype: No conserved phenylalanine or tryptophan ends this CDR3, so it is likely a read error. The chain carries TRBV10-3 and TRBJ2-5; possible D gene TRBD2, 6 bases. Trimming cost V 11 bases and J 6 bases, with 22 bases left between them. Germline V CDR1 and CDR2: ENHRY, SYGVKD. The length of the CDR3 is 14 residues. In nucleotides, the CDR3 is TGTGCCTCAACCGTCGAGGAGGGAAGGAAGACCCAGTACCTC. This translates into CASTVEEGRKTQYL.

This clonotype was seen many times. This chain joins TRBV6-1 and TRBJ2-7; D unresolved. CDR1 is MNHNS, CDR2 SASEGT, per germline. This CDR3 contains 16 residues. Trimming removed 6 bases at V and 5 bases at J, with 23 bases between. The CDR3 region has the DNA TGTGCCAGCAGACCCAACTTATTAGGAACAACCCACGAGCAGTACTTC. Encoded protein: CASRPNLLGTTHEQYF.

As concerns this clonotype: An end of the junction differs from the germline gene, which may be a read error. The rearrangement links TRBV29-1 to TRBJ2-7; TRBD1 aligns across 7 bases. Germline-derived CDR1 and CDR2 are SQVTM and ANQGSEA. The CDR3 contains 11 residues. The CDR3, as DNA: TGCAGCGGACAGGGAGACGACGAGCAATACTTC. Its protein is CSGQGDDEQYF.

This clonotype was seen a single time. The CDR3 ends on some other residue instead of the conserved phenylalanine or tryptophan, so this is likely a read error. CDR3 bases: TGTTCCAGCAGCCGTCGGCCGGGCAGGGAGTTAGCTGAAGCTTTCTCT. This encodes CSSSRRPGRELAEAFS. The gene calls are TRBV11-1 and TRBJ1-1; possibly TRBD1 for D (5 bases). Germline CDR1 and CDR2: SGHAT and FQDESV (reference sequence). This CDR3 is 16 amino acids long.

Notes on this clonotype: One junction end does not reproduce the germline sequence, and a read error may be involved. The CDR3 DNA reads as TGTGCCAGCAGCTTCGCGGACTTCTACAAGCAGTACTTC. It specifies CASSFADFYKQYF. The chain employs TRBV7-8 and TRBJ2-7; the D gene is possibly TRBD2 (5 bases). The germline V gene has CDR1 SGHVS and CDR2 FQNEAQ. CDR3 size: 13 residues.

The rearrangement joins TRBV11-2 to TRBJ2-4, with a weak D call TRBD1 (5 bases). Germline values: CDR1 SGHAT, CDR2 FQNNGV. Deletions cut 5 bases from V and 0 bases from J, with 14 bases between. The CDR3 totals 16 residues. The CDR3 DNA reads TGTGCCAGCAGCCCCGACCCGCAGGGAGCCAAAAACATTCAGTACTTC. Translating gives CASSPDPQGAKNIQYF. Full variable domain (missing parts from reference TRBV11-2 and TRBJ2-4): EAGVAQSPRYKIIEKRQSVAFWCNPISGHATLYWYQQILGQGPKLLIQFQNNGVVDDSQLPKDRFSAERLKGVDSTLKIQPAKLEDSAVYLCASSPDPQGAKNIQYFGAGTRLSVL.

The chain couples TRBV11-2 to TRBJ2-1; D gene uncertain. Trimming removed 10 bases at V and 2 bases at J, with 18 bases between. Germline CDR1 and CDR2: SGHAT and FQNNGV. This CDR3 contains 15 residues. CDR3 loop: CAIRPDMSTYNEQFF. The CDR3 coding sequence is TGTGCCATCAGACCCGACATGAGCACCTACAATGAGCAGTTCTTC. Full variable domain (missing parts from reference TRBV11-2 and TRBJ2-1): EAGVAQSPRYKIIEKRQSVAFWCNPISGHATLYWYQQILGQGPKLLIQFQNNGVVDDSQLPKDRFSAERLKGVDSTLKIQPAKLEDSAVYLCAIRPDMSTYNEQFFGPGTRLTVL.

This clonotype came up many times. This sequence joins TRBV29-1 and TRBJ1-1, with D maybe TRBD1 (5 bases). The germline gives CDR1 SQVTM, CDR2 ANQGSEA. The CDR3 has 13 residues. V lost 8 bases and J 10 bases, leaving 23 bases between the germline ends. The CDR3 coding sequence is TGCAGCTCTCAGGGCAGTATAAGTCAAGGAGCTTTCTTT. The encoded protein is CSSQGSISQGAFF.

The chain combines TRBV11-2 with TRBJ2-7; D unresolved. The CDR3 sequence is 13 residues long. Trimming pared 2 bases from V and 6 bases from J, leaving 11 bases between. CDR1 SGHAT and CDR2 FQNNGV come from the germline V gene. Here the CDR3 reads CASSLYSVGEQYF. CDR3 in DNA: TGTGCCAGCAGCTTATACAGCGTAGGCGAGCAGTACTTC.

The chain joins TRBV12-3 or TRBV12-4 to TRBJ2-5; D gene unclear. V lost 3 bases and J lost 0, with 11 bases in between. The CDR3 has 15 residues. The CDR3 region has the DNA TGTGCCAGCAGTTTCGGGCAGATTTACCAAGAGACCCAGTACTTC. Amino acids: CASSFGQIYQETQYF.

The chain carries TRBV2 and TRBJ2-1; the match to TRBD2 covers 10 bases. Germline V CDR1 and CDR2: SNHLY, FYNNEI. The CDR3 consists of 17 residues. V shed 4 bases, J shed 4 bases, and the junction held 10 bases outside the gene matches. As DNA, the CDR3 is TGTGCCAGCAGTGCTCACCGACTAGCGGGCGAATACAATGAGCAGTTCTTC. This gives the protein CASSAHRLAGEYNEQFF.

As to this clonotype: Since a much larger clone is just one base distant, this may be a read error. The rearrangement joins TRBV6-1 to TRBJ2-5; weak D call: TRBD2 (6 bases). Germline V lookup: CDR1 MNHNS, CDR2 SASEGT. This CDR3 spans 13 amino acids. The CDR3 loop is CASSVSGPETKYF. CDR3 sequence (DNA): TGTGCCAGCAGTGTTAGCGGTCCAGAGACCAAGTACTTC.

The J gene is TRBJ2-7, the V gene TRBV9, with TRBD1 identical over 11 bases. Looked up from germline, CDR1 is SGDLS and CDR2 is YYNGEE. The CDR3 has 15 amino acids. V dropped 2 bases and J dropped 5; count of bases not matched to a gene: 6. Here the CDR3 reads CASSVSGTGGNEQYF. Here the CDR3 DNA reads TGTGCCAGCAGCGTCTCTGGGACAGGGGGGAACGAGCAGTACTTC.

This clonotype was recorded once. It may be a read error: a sequence one base away is much more abundant. V usage is TRBV6-6 and J usage is TRBJ2-2; 9 nucleotides line up with TRBD2. Germline V CDR1 and CDR2: MNHNY, SVGAGI (reference sequence). CDR3 length equals 17 residues. The V gene end was trimmed by 6 bases and the J gene end by 2 bases; junction bases not matched to a gene: 10. This chain's CDR3 is CASSRRTSARNTGELFF. The CDR3 bases are TGTGCCAGCAGCCGCCGGACTAGCGCGAGAAACACCGGGGAGCTGTTTTTT.

In its sample, this clonotype was seen once. This chain links TRBV29-1 with TRBJ2-2, with 14 bases identical to TRBD2. CDR3 length: 15 amino acids. Germline lookup yields CDR1 SQVTM and CDR2 ANQGSEA. The DNA for the CDR3 is TGCAGAGCTGCCGGGACTAGCGGGAGCCCCGGGGAGCTGTTTTTT. Amino acid sequence: CRAAGTSGSPGELFF.

Concerning this clonotype: One base away lies a much larger clone, so this may be a sequencing read error. Given the absence of the conserved phenylalanine or tryptophan at the CDR3 end, a read error is likely. The chain recombines TRBV6-2 or TRBV6-3 with TRBJ2-3; TRBD2 aligns across 10 bases. CDR1 is MNHEY and CDR2 is SVGEGT in the germline V gene. With 5 bases clipped from V and 3 bases from J, the junction kept 5 bases outside the gene matches. The length of the CDR3 is 15 residues. This chain's CDR3 is CASSRASGRTDTQYS. In nucleotides, the CDR3 is TGTGCCAGCAGTAGGGCTAGCGGGAGAACAGATACGCAGTATTCT.

Comments on this clonotype: With a much larger clone just one base away, this may be a read error. The genes are TRBV12-3 or TRBV12-4 and TRBJ2-1; 15 nucleotides agree with TRBD2. The CDR3 loop spans 15 amino acids. The CDR3 loop reads CVSSGLAGGPGEQFF. The CDR3 nucleotides are TGTGTCAGCAGTGGACTAGCGGGAGGGCCGGGTGAGCAGTTCTTC.

In the case of this clonotype: With a much larger clone just one base away, this may be a read error. The genes are TRBV12-3 or TRBV12-4 and TRBJ2-7, with a weak D call TRBD2 (6 bases). The germline V and J ends were trimmed by 0 bases and 6 bases, with 12 bases remaining between them. This CDR3 is built from 14 residues. This chain's CDR3 is CASSLAGTGTEQYF. The CDR3 nucleotides are TGTGCCAGCAGTTTAGCGGGGACTGGGACCGAGCAGTACTTC.

This chain joins TRBV4-2 and TRBJ2-3, with 14 bases that match TRBD2. V was pared by 3 bases and J by 3 bases, with 11 bases of the junction left unmatched. In germline, CDR1 is LGHNA, CDR2 YNFKEQ. The CDR3 consists of 19 residues. CDR3 nucleotides: TGTGCCAGCAGCCAGTCGACTAGCGGGGGGGCCCTGGGGACAGATACGCAGTATTTT. This encodes CASSQSTSGGALGTDTQYF.

Turning to this clonotype: A much more abundant neighbour one base away suggests this may be a read error. The J gene is TRBJ2-1, the V gene TRBV11-3; D is uncertain. Germline CDR1 is SGHNT and CDR2 is YENEEA. The CDR3 sequence is 13 residues long. This chain's CDR3 is CPSSLELGDEQFF. The DNA of the CDR3 is TGTCCCAGCAGCTTAGAGTTAGGCGATGAGCAGTTCTTC.

To note about this clonotype: This sequence may be a read error, since a much larger clone differs from it by one base. The chain has TRBV10-3 and TRBJ1-5, with D uncertain. The CDR3 sequence is 15 residues long. Per the germline V gene, CDR1 is ENHRY and CDR2 is SYGVKD. CDR3 sequence: CATSEYGNSNQPQHF. In nucleotides, the CDR3 is TGTGCCACCAGTGAGTATGGAAATAGCAATCAGCCCCAGCATTTT.

For this clonotype: Possible read error: a much larger clone is one base away. The chain has TRBV6-6 and TRBJ2-2; TRBD2 is a possible D gene (6 bases). The germline V gene encodes CDR1 MNHNY and CDR2 SVGAGI (reference sequence). The CDR3 has 15 amino acids. CDR3 sequence (DNA): TGTGCCAGCAGTTACCTTTCATCGGGAGCCGGGGAGCCGTTTTTT. Translation gives CASSYLSSGAGEPFF.

Only a few counts were recorded for this clonotype. Mismatch with germline at one junction end may stem from a read error. This chain joins TRBV24-1 and TRBJ2-3; TRBD2 matches at 7 bases. The CDR3 consists of 15 residues. The germline V gene encodes CDR1 KGHDR and CDR2 SFDVKD. The CDR3 region is CATSAAGASTDTQYF. The CDR3 DNA follows: TGTGCCACTAGTGCCGCGGGAGCTAGCACAGATACGCAGTATTTT.